These 21 T cell receptor beta chains originate from one sample sequenced in a study of shared clonotypes between healthy human individuals. Naive CD8 cells, CD45RO-negative and positively selected for CCR7, excluded terminally differentiated effector memory CD45RA+ cells. Profiling relied on immunoSEQ multiplex PCR, and the TCRdb table lists in-frame clones only, not all of them. The top ten clones hold 0.9% to 1.3% of a sample with 2 million or so clones, approximately 95% of them seen once. Material for sequencing was naive CD8+ T cells sorted from blood. These receptors came from a man between 18 and 29 years old in good health.

The chain has TRBV4-3 and TRBJ2-3, with 10 bases aligning to TRBD1. Germline V CDR1 and CDR2: LGHNA, YSLEER. CDR3 length: 17 residues. J lost 4 bases, V lost 0 bases, and 7 bases had no gene match. Here the CDR3 DNA reads TGCGCCAGCAGCCAAGAACCCGGGACAGGGGTCGCAGATACGCAGTATTTT. This sequence encodes CASSQEPGTGVADTQYF.

The chain couples TRBV27 to TRBJ2-7; TRBD2 matches at 13 bases. Germline lookup yields CDR1 MNHEY and CDR2 SMNVEV (reference sequence). This CDR3 is 19 amino acids long. With V trimmed by 5 bases and J by 0 bases, 13 bases remained unmatched. The CDR3 DNA follows: TGTGCCAGCAGTCCCTTGGGACTAGCGGGGAAACTTAGCTCCTACGAGCAGTACTTC. Translation gives CASSPLGLAGKLSSYEQYF.

The V call is TRBV28, the J call TRBJ2-7; the match to TRBD1 covers 10 bases. CDR1 is MDHEN, CDR2 SYDVKM, per germline. The length of the CDR3 is 12 residues. The ends lost 8 bases at V and 3 bases at J; junction bases unmatched: 1. The CDR3 sequence is CASGDRGYEQYF. The CDR3 DNA is TGTGCCAGCGGGGACAGGGGCTACGAGCAGTACTTC.

With respect to this clone: Other nucleotide sequences in the sample specify the same CDR3. The V and J genes are TRBV6-5 and TRBJ2-3; D gene uncertain. Looked up from germline, CDR1 is MNHEY and CDR2 is SVGAGI. This CDR3 region has 13 residues. The V gene lost 5 bases and the J gene lost 0 bases, with 6 bases spanning the gap. CDR3 nucleotide sequence: TGTGCCAGCAGTCTGGACAGCACAGATACGCAGTATTTT. Protein: CASSLDSTDTQYF.

The chain is built from TRBV4-3 and TRBJ1-4; 11 nucleotides align to TRBD1. The J segment lost 6 bases and the V segment lost 1 base, leaving 4 bases of the junction unmatched. In germline, CDR1 is LGHNA, CDR2 YSLEER. The CDR3 covers 16 residues. This CDR3 reads CASSQVSDRGHEKLFF. The CDR3 DNA follows: TGCGCCAGCAGCCAAGTCTCGGACAGGGGGCATGAAAAACTGTTTTTT.

This chain connects TRBV7-9 to TRBJ1-1; 9 positions agree with TRBD1. V shed 5 bases and J 3 bases; nucleotides not matched to a gene: 16. From germline, CDR1 is SEHNR and CDR2 FQNEAQ (reference sequence). This CDR3 has 18 residues. CDR3 DNA: TGTGCCAGCAGCACACTCCGGGACAGGGAAGGGTGGGACACTGAAGCTTTCTTT. As protein: CASSTLRDREGWDTEAFF.

V gene TRBV28 combines with J gene TRBJ2-2; 10 nucleotides match TRBD1. CDR1 and CDR2 from the germline V gene are MDHEN and SYDVKM. The CDR3 is 17 amino acids. The trim removed 7 bases at V and 0 bases at J, leaving 8 bases unmatched. In DNA, the CDR3 is TGTGCCAGCAAATTAACCGGGACAGGGGCGAACACCGGGGAGCTGTTTTTT. Translated: CASKLTGTGANTGELFF.

This rearrangement joins TRBV5-5 to TRBJ2-7; D possibly corresponds to TRBD1 (6 bases). The CDR3 extends over 16 amino acids. Trimming took off 2 bases at V and 0 bases at J, with 15 bases between the two ends. CDR1 is SGHKS and CDR2 is YYEKEE in the germline V gene (reference sequence). In nucleotides, the CDR3 is TGTGCCAGCAGCTTAGCCACAGGGTTAACCTCCTACGAGCAGTACTTC. Its protein product is CASSLATGLTSYEQYF.

A word on this clone: Within the sample, other DNA sequences also encode this same CDR3. CDR3 in DNA: TGTGCCAGCAGCTCAGACAGGGGTTATTCACCCCTCCACTTT. This translates into CASSSDRGYSPLHF. The V and J genes are TRBV2 and TRBJ1-6; 8 bases align to TRBD1. The germline V gene has CDR1 SNHLY and CDR2 FYNNEI. Trimming took 6 bases from V and 8 from J; bases not matched to a gene: 6. This CDR3 has 14 amino acids.

The chain carries TRBV28 and TRBJ2-7, with 8 nucleotides matching TRBD1. Per the germline V gene, CDR1 is MDHEN and CDR2 is SYDVKM. This CDR3 spans 15 amino acids. The junction had 5 bases not matched to a gene; V was cut back by 2 bases and J by 2 bases. CDR3 residues: CASSLIGTGAYEQYF. CDR3 nucleotides: TGTGCCAGCAGTTTAATCGGGACAGGAGCCTACGAGCAGTACTTC.

V is TRBV6-5 and J is TRBJ1-1; tentative D call: TRBD1 (5 bases). The CDR3 length is 15 residues. CDR1 is MNHEY, CDR2 SVGAGI, per germline. V was pared by 2 bases and J by 5 bases, with 15 bases between. CDR3 residues: CASSYGGELGTEAFF. The DNA for the CDR3 is TGTGCCAGCAGTTACGGGGGGGAGCTGGGGACTGAAGCTTTCTTT.

This clone has just a few counts. The chain links TRBV6-5 to TRBJ1-6, with a weak D call TRBD1 (6 bases). V gave up 3 bases and J gave up 13 bases, with 19 bases separating them. This CDR3 is built from 15 residues. CDR1 MNHEY and CDR2 SVGAGI come from the germline V gene. CDR3 protein: CASSYSGAHGWPLHF. CDR3 in DNA: TGTGCCAGCAGTTATTCGGGGGCTCATGGTTGGCCCCTCCACTTT.

The chain joins TRBV19 to TRBJ2-7, with D possibly matching TRBD2 (5 bases). Germline CDR1 is LNHDA and CDR2 is SQIVND (reference sequence). This CDR3 comprises 14 residues. Deletions cut 5 bases from V and 3 bases from J, with 14 bases between. The CDR3 nucleotides read TGTGCCAGTAGTCCGGCCATTGAGGGCTACGAGCAGTACTTC. It translates to CASSPAIEGYEQYF.

The CDR3 region has the DNA TGTGCCAGCAGTTTATATGGGACTAGCGATTATAATGAGCAGTTCTTC. Protein product: CASSLYGTSDYNEQFF. The chain recombines TRBV27 with TRBJ2-1; 10 bases match TRBD2. Germline CDR1 MNHEY, CDR2 SMNVEV (reference sequence). CDR3 length equals 16 residues. V lost 1 base, J lost 7 bases, and 7 bases stayed unmatched.

The V call is TRBV7-9, the J call TRBJ2-5; 9 bases align to TRBD1. The CDR3 is 17 residues long. The V gene end was trimmed by 2 bases and the J gene end by 5 bases; junction bases not matched to a gene: 12. Germline-derived CDR1 and CDR2 are SEHNR and FQNEAQ (reference sequence). CDR3 DNA: TGTGCCAGCAGCTTACCTATTTCCGGGACAGGGAGTGAGACCCAGTACTTC. Protein: CASSLPISGTGSETQYF.

This sequence joins TRBV11-2 and TRBJ2-7; 7 bases line up with TRBD1. With V trimmed by 1 base and J by 0 bases, 12 bases remained unmatched. This CDR3 region has 18 residues. Germline loops: CDR1 SGHAT, CDR2 FQNNGV. Here the CDR3 DNA reads TGTGCCAGCAGCTTAGTGGCAAATACAGGGGTCCCCTCCTACGAGCAGTACTTC. Amino acids: CASSLVANTGVPSYEQYF.

V gene TRBV4-1 combines with J gene TRBJ2-7; 7 bases are shared with TRBD2. CDR3 length: 15 amino acids. Germline CDR1 and CDR2: MGHRA and YSYEKL. V was clipped by 4 bases and J by 0 bases; unmatched bases: 6. This chain's CDR3 is CASSRDSSGSYEQYF. The CDR3 nucleotides read TGCGCCAGCAGCCGAGACTCTAGCGGCTCCTACGAGCAGTACTTC.

This clone was found once. The rearrangement joins TRBV28 to TRBJ2-1, with D perhaps matching TRBD1 (6 bases). The CDR3 loop spans 14 amino acids. CDR1 is MDHEN and CDR2 is SYDVKM in the germline V gene. V was pared by 10 bases and J by 3 bases, with 16 bases between. CDR3 in DNA: TGTGCCACCTACATGGACAGCCTCTACAATGAGCAGTTCTTC. Amino acids: CATYMDSLYNEQFF.

This clone showed up just once. The sample carries other DNA sequences with the same CDR3. The CDR3 region has the DNA TGTGCCAGCAGCTCGAGCGGGGAAGAGACCCAGTACTTC. Its translation: CASSSSGEETQYF. This chain joins TRBV7-9 and TRBJ2-5, with 7 positions matching TRBD2. The CDR3 contains 13 residues. Germline CDR1 SEHNR, CDR2 FQNEAQ (reference sequence). V trimming: 4 bases; J trimming: 3 bases; junction bases outside the gene matches: 2. The full variable domain, rest sourced from reference TRBV7-9 and TRBJ2-5, is DTGVSQNPRHKITKRGQNVTFRCDPISEHNRLYWYRQTLGQGPEFLTYFQNEAQLEKSRLLSDRFSAERPKGSFSTLEIQRTEQGDSAMYLCASSSSGEETQYFGPGTRLLVL.

The genes are TRBV14 and TRBJ2-1; 12 nucleotides line up with TRBD2. V shed 3 bases, J shed 8 bases, and the junction held 5 bases outside the gene matches. The CDR3 is 15 amino acids. Germline assignment: CDR1 SGHDN and CDR2 FVKESK. In DNA, the CDR3 is TGTGCCAGCAGCCACCTAGCGGGGGGGCCTGATGAGCAGTTCTTC. Translated, it gives CASSHLAGGPDEQFF.

The chain links TRBV27 to TRBJ2-3; 11 bases align to TRBD2. Per germline, CDR1 MNHEY and CDR2 SMNVEV (reference sequence). The CDR3 consists of 15 residues. V trimming: 6 bases; J trimming: 3 bases; junction bases outside the gene matches: 5. The CDR3 region has the DNA TGTGCCAGCAGCATACTAGCGGGGGTGACAGATACGCAGTATTTT. It yields the protein CASSILAGVTDTQYF.